The 5 T cell receptor beta chains listed next were all sequenced from one sample in a study of shared clonotypes between healthy human individuals. Some clones are missing from TCRdb's copy, which holds only in-frame ones; the method was immunoSEQ multiplex PCR. Here the sample spans roughly 770,000 clones, about 97% being singletons. CD8 cells regarded as naive lacked CD45RO, were positively chosen for CCR7, and omitted terminally differentiated effector memory CD45RA+ cells. Sequencing used naive CD8+ T cells sorted from blood. The receptors originated from a man younger than 45 in good health.

This chain links TRBV28 with TRBJ1-2; TRBD1 might be the D (5 bases). The CDR3 runs 15 residues. Trimming pared 5 bases from V and 8 bases from J, leaving 21 bases between. The germline V gene encodes CDR1 MDHEN and CDR2 SYDVKM. The DNA of the CDR3 is TGTGCCAGCAGTCTCACGGGGACCGGGGTCTCAGGCTACACCTTC. Residues: CASSLTGTGVSGYTF.

This clone was found once. CDR3 nucleotides: TGTGCCAGCAGCTTTTTAGCGGGGACCACAGATACGCAGTATTTT. This sequence encodes CASSFLAGTTDTQYF. The V and J genes are TRBV7-8 and TRBJ2-3; TRBD2 aligns across 8 bases. CDR1 and CDR2 (germline): SGHVS, FQNEAQ. V dropped 3 bases and J dropped 2; count of bases not matched to a gene: 4. This CDR3 has 15 amino acids.

This chain's CDR3 is CASSLLSGSYNEQFF. In DNA, the CDR3 is TGTGCCAGCAGTTTATTGAGCGGGAGTTACAATGAGCAGTTCTTC. The J gene is TRBJ2-1, the V gene TRBV27; 8 bases map to TRBD2. Germline V gene sequence: CDR1 MNHEY, CDR2 SMNVEV (reference sequence). This CDR3 contains 15 residues. V shed 1 base and J 4 bases; nucleotides not matched to a gene: 3.

This chain joins TRBV28 and TRBJ2-7, with TRBD1 matching 9 bases. This CDR3 is 15 amino acids long. V shed 7 bases, J shed 4 bases, and the junction held 11 bases outside the gene matches. The germline gives CDR1 MDHEN, CDR2 SYDVKM. Here the CDR3 reads CASNVGQGTLYEQYF. The CDR3 DNA sequence: TGTGCCAGCAATGTCGGACAGGGGACCTTATACGAGCAGTACTTC. Complete variable domain (other parts from reference TRBV28 and TRBJ2-7): DVKVTQSSRYLVKRTGEKVFLECVQDMDHENMFWYRQDPGLGLRLIYFSYDVKMKEKGDIPEGYSVSREKKERFSLILESASTNQTSMYLCASNVGQGTLYEQYFGPGTRLTVT.

V usage is TRBV4-2 and J usage is TRBJ1-4; D is unclear. The germline CDR1 and CDR2 sequences are LGHNA and YNFKEQ. The CDR3 length is 15 residues. Deletions cut 1 base from V and 7 bases from J, with 13 bases between. Here the CDR3 DNA reads TGTGCCAGCAGCCAAGTTCCCAGGAGAGGTGAAAAACTGTTTTTT. It translates to CASSQVPRRGEKLFF.